Sequencing of this T cell receptor beta chain was carried out in a study of cytomegalovirus exposure and HLA in healthy donors (dated by TCRdb to 2016 to 2017). Context from the whole study: According to an earlier analysis of around 600 of the donors, some 180 million T cells yielded 95 million to 140 million unique TCR beta sequences and approximately 300 Gb of sequence data. The number of donors typed differed by locus, with 629-630 for A, B, C, DRB1 and DQB1, around 500 for DQA1, about 610 for DPA1, and around 450 for DPB1. The study aimed to test whether signatures of past pathogen exposure could be identified by cataloging public T cell receptors. In a later analysis, previously published TCR beta repertoires from 600 to 850 donors were re-analyzed and high-resolution HLA genotyping was added so that TCR occurrence patterns could be studied. Every discovery cohort repertoire had been produced on one sequencing platform. Rather than drawing on any new phenotypic data, the later analysis identified candidate immune exposures from TCR beta sequences and the way those sequences occurred across donors. In addition to the first cohort of 650 to 800 subjects, a separate validation cohort of 100 to 150 different subjects was used. To predict cytomegalovirus infection status, the study combined high-throughput TCR immunosequencing, statistical association of individual TCRs with disease status, and machine learning. On average, 235,054 unique TCR beta nucleotide sequences were sequenced per donor among some 430 genotyped donors of the cohort, with around 19% of those sequences being non-productive. Of the 300 to 500 genotyped donors, 70% to 90% were placed in the genetic ancestry cluster associated with self-reported Caucasian donors. Four or five DR-DQ haplotypes were treated as single units for association and clustering because of strong linkage in the cohort. A later genetic analysis took genome-wide SNP genotypes for about three fifths of the 666 donors and used that subset as a discovery cohort. An earlier analysis of more than 450 of the donors used high-throughput TCR beta sequencing to judge whether each TCR beta V gene segment behaved as functional or pseudogenic. The study used immunosequencing to profile the T cell repertoires of some 600 subjects and linked those repertoires to cytomegalovirus serostatus. Class I and class II HLA loci were covered by the typing at four-digit resolution. Donor age, sex, ethnicity and CMV serostatus were compiled alongside the repertoire data. An early release that covered about 600 HLA-typed donors contained about 300 gigabases of sequencing data and 80 million or so unique TCR sequences.

The cohort was made up of roughly 670 healthy bone marrow donors. All cohort members were sampled while nominally healthy, although unrecorded immune exposures were likely present. The donor was CMV seropositive and was included in the group of approximately 300 seropositive cohort members. Each donor provided a peripheral blood sample, and peripheral blood mononuclear cells were used for TCR beta sequencing. The Qiagen DNeasy Blood Extraction Kit was used to extract genomic DNA from the blood cell samples. Study-wide conclusions, independent of this receptor: In a later analysis, the rate of TCR association differed among HLA loci, with DRB1 alleles having the most associated TCRs and HLA-C alleles having the fewest. Presence/absence analyses assumed roughly uniform sequencing depth across donors, an assumption that may not hold. Compared with the approximately 720-donor mean, donors in an Asian-associated ancestry cluster had fewer N-insertions in productive TCRs, according to a later genetic analysis. Because some donors lacked HLA typing at each locus, the association tests relied only on the typed subset. A further reported finding was that TCR beta sequences accurately predicted the HLA-A and HLA-B alleles for most subjects in the first cohort. Correlated functional status among segregating V segments might be attributable to linkage disequilibrium, but an unknown experimental factor could not be ruled out. Because the 87-base-pair reads could not distinguish some IMGT-functional V segments, including TRBV6-2 and TRBV6-3, those segments were excluded. The classifier was reported to diagnose cytomegalovirus status with high specificity and sensitivity in both the original cohort and the validation cohort. In an earlier analysis of some 550 of the donors, most TCR beta V segments were observed in productive rearrangements about 87% or about 30% of the time, broadly matching IMGT annotations. Assigning TCR associations to individual alleles was difficult when HLA alleles, especially DR and DQ, strongly co-occurred. The authors suggested that the approach could potentially be extended to other disease states and immunological phenotypes. In a later analysis, HLA-associated TCR beta chains showed more clonal expansion and lower generation probabilities than non-associated chains that were equally common. The earlier analysis of 587 of the donors excluded over 15 rarely observed V segments, including chromosome 9 orphons, because counts were too low. Immune exposure information for the cohort was limited to CMV serostatus. In this cohort, only TCR beta chains were sequenced, and detectable features were limited by the absence of alpha or paired-chain data. A few of the identified cytomegalovirus-associated TCR beta chains were confirmed in vitro to be specific for cytomegalovirus antigens. Most CMV-associated TCR beta chains appeared to be HLA-restricted in a later analysis, and the HLA associations seemed to be driven largely by CMV exposure. A later genetic analysis associated a missense DCLRE1C variant with V-gene and J-gene trimming of TCR beta chains, and an independent cohort replicated the association. A group of highly shared sequence variants was considered likely to be a technical artifact of the sequencing pipeline. A total of some 180 TCR beta chains were listed by the study as associated with cytomegalovirus. In a later analysis, several top co-occurrence clusters were reported to appear linked to parvovirus B19, influenza, CMV and Epstein-Barr virus. Specific HLA alleles were associated with around 18,000 TCR beta sequences at a false discovery rate of 0.05 in a later analysis. While some public TCRs were present in many individuals, most TCR sequences turned up only very rarely across donors.

This clone was found a few times. No antigen is known for it. Qualities for individual bases were not recorded, and no much larger clone is one base off. Deletion took 2 bases off V and 4 bases off J, with a span of 9 bases between the germline ends. The CDR3 starts with the cysteine, ends with the phenylalanine, and has 14 residues. The sequence is cut down to CDR3 DNA, 42 bases in frame from base 1. Sequences SGHVS (CDR1) and FQNEAQ (CDR2) are obtained from the germline V gene. The library was prepared using the immunoSEQ multiplex PCR assay. For the multiplex PCR, a mixture combining 60 forward primers for TCR Vbeta segments and 13 reverse primers for TCR Jbeta segments was used. The CDR3 region of rearranged TCR beta genes was amplified from genomic DNA with a multiplex PCR assay. Amplified TCR beta libraries were sequenced as 87-base-pair reads on the Illumina HiSeq System. The original pipeline was this. In a later analysis, roughly 80 million unique TCR beta chains were counted across the roughly 670 repertoires, and roughly 11 million of these chains were shared by at least two donors. To remove PCR and sequencing errors, raw reads were error-corrected and collapsed into unique sequences using a nearest-neighbor algorithm that merged closely related sequences. To assign V, D and J gene segments, CDR3 sequences were aligned to IMGT reference sequences. Each retained sequence needed at least a six-nucleotide match to both a V gene segment and a J gene segment. A rearrangement counted as productive if the CDR3 had no stop codons and remained in frame with V and J, and every other rearrangement counted as non-productive. Following IMGT convention, CDR3 was defined as the stretch from the second conserved V-encoded cysteine up to the conserved J-encoded phenylalanine. The earlier analysis of 500 to 750 of the donors excluded any sequence lacking an unambiguous match to a single V gene segment. An earlier analysis of a few hundred of the donors called V segments functional above 56.7% productive rearrangements and segregating when the between-donor standard deviation exceeded 5%. To diagnose cytomegalovirus status from the catalog of TCR beta chain sequences, a statistical classification framework was built. In a later analysis, V and J genes were assigned by comparing TCR nucleotide sequences against IMGT/GENE-DB human TR gene sequences. The TCRdist pipeline was used in a later analysis to assign CDR3 sequences and most-parsimonious VDJ recombination scenarios. In a later analysis, every TCR beta chain was defined by the combination of its CDR3 amino acid sequence and its V-gene family, and reads without a unique V-gene family were dropped. A later analysis removed 500 to 650 highly shared, low-generation-probability nucleotide sequences to deal with suspected cross-contamination and a sequencing artifact. In a later analysis, a clonal expansion index was calculated for each public chain from normalized within-repertoire ranks of inferred template counts. In a later analysis, generation probabilities were computed using a VDJ recombination model fitted to out-of-frame rearrangements, and the results were checked against IGoR. In a later analysis, TCR-TCR, TCR-HLA and TCR-CMV co-occurrence was scored with hypergeometric tests, and a repertoire-size bias correction was applied to TCR pairs. False discovery rates were estimated in a later analysis by permuting HLA or CMV assignments 20 times. In a later analysis, co-occurring TCRs were grouped using DBSCAN, and TCRdist sequence similarity was added for clustering within HLA-allele-positive subsets. Repertoires with fewer than 30,000 or more than 120,000 public chains, plus five repertoires with anomalous nucleotide sharing, were excluded from co-occurrence clustering. TCRdb carries this immuneACCESS record with in-frame sequences only. Its versions omit some clonotypes, under half of them owing to an unresolved V gene in the studies checked, with the rest unexplained. V and J calls and clone size are as listed in that table; D and trimming were resolved from the DNA. This sample comprises about 59,000 clones, approximately 75% of them detected only once. About 6.8% of the sample goes to the ten largest clones.

The sequence joins TRBV7-8 to TRBJ1-5, with the D gene too uncertain to name. The sequencing sample was made of PBMCs. The receptor's source is a man under 40 in good health and CMV-seropositive. The DNA sequence is given as TGTGCCAGCAGCTTATCAACAGTAAATCAGCCCCAGCATTTT. This is translated as CASSLSTVNQPQHF.